The sample holds a few counts of the clone carrying this TCR beta chain. This sample was included in a study of cytomegalovirus exposure and HLA in healthy donors. With 60 Vbeta and 13 Jbeta primers, the PCR was carried out. TCRdb's table, derived via immunoSEQ multiplex PCR, lists solely in-frame clones and lacks some. Of some 150,000 clones listed, about 83% are singletons. The sequence came from a woman in her 30s in good health and CMV-seronegative. The specimen sequenced was PBMCs.

The DNA of the CDR3 is TGTGCCACCTCTTATTCACCCCTCCACTTT. This codes for CATSYSPLHF. V gene TRBV7-7 combines with J gene TRBJ1-6; D call uncertain. Germline values: CDR1 SSHAT, CDR2 FNYEAQ (reference sequence). This CDR3 has 10 amino acids. Trimming removed 10 bases at V and 8 bases at J, with 6 bases between.